Presented here are 20 T cell receptor beta chains from one specimen sequenced in a study of blood T cell repertoires in COVID-19. The protocol was immunoSEQ multiplex PCR, while the TCRdb copy is restricted to in-frame clones and leaves out a portion. The table shows 95,000 to 100,000 clones, with approximately 81% occurring only once. The material sequenced was peripheral blood. Receptors originate from a woman older than 75 with acute or convalescent COVID-19.

J is TRBJ2-6 and V is TRBV4-2; 8 bases match TRBD2. Unmatched junction bases numbered 11, after V lost 4 bases and J lost 0 bases. CDR3 length equals 19 residues. The germline CDR1 and CDR2 sequences are LGHNA and YNFKEQ. The CDR3: CASSPQAGALVSGANVLTF. The DNA for the CDR3 is TGTGCCAGCAGCCCCCAAGCGGGGGCCCTTGTCTCTGGGGCCAACGTCCTGACTTTC.

This clone was seen a few times. V gene TRBV15 combines with J gene TRBJ1-6; perhaps TRBD1 as D (6 bases). This CDR3 has 16 residues. Germline lookup yields CDR1 LNHNV and CDR2 YYDKDF (reference sequence). Between the trimmed V and J ends, which lost 0 bases and 2 bases, there was a span of 8 bases. The CDR3 nucleotides read TGTGCCACCAGCAGAGATTCAGGGGCCTATAATTCACCCCTCCACTTT. Encoded protein: CATSRDSGAYNSPLHF. Combining the CDR3 with reference TRBV15 and TRBJ1-6 gives the whole variable domain DAMVIQNPRYQVTQFGKPVTLSCSQTLNHNVMYWYQQKSSQAPKLLFHYYDKDFNNEADTPDNFQSRRPNTSFCFLDIRSPGLGDTAMYLCATSRDSGAYNSPLHFGNGTRLTVT.

V and J are TRBV3-1 (or the pseudogene TRBV3-2) and TRBJ2-3; D is unresolved. The CDR3 is 14 residues long. Per the germline V gene, CDR1 is LGHDT and CDR2 is YNNKEL (reference sequence). V was clipped by 5 bases and J by 0 bases, with 9 bases between them. The CDR3 DNA is TGTGCCAGCAGCGGCTTGACTAGCACAGATACGCAGTATTTT. It codes for CASSGLTSTDTQYF.

This clone is a singleton in its sample. J is TRBJ2-7 and V is TRBV2, with 10 nucleotides matching TRBD2. There are 14 residues in the CDR3. Germline trimming cut 4 bases from V and 7 bases from J; bases unmatched to any gene: 7. Germline CDR1 and CDR2: SNHLY and FYNNEI. The CDR3 spells CASSVSGGADEQYV. The DNA of the CDR3 is TGTGCCAGCAGTGTAAGCGGGGGGGCGGATGAGCAGTACGTC.

V and J are TRBV10-3 and TRBJ1-6; D possibly corresponds to TRBD1 (6 bases). CDR1 ENHRY and CDR2 SYGVKD come from the germline V gene. The CDR3 has 15 residues. Trimming removed 10 bases from V and 0 bases from J, with 13 bases in between. The CDR3 here is CATATGSSYNSPLHF. CDR3 nucleotide sequence: TGTGCCACGGCCACAGGGAGCTCCTATAATTCACCCCTCCACTTT.

The chain has TRBV5-4 and TRBJ1-2, with TRBD1 matching 10 bases. Germline CDR1 is SGHNT and CDR2 is YYREEE (reference sequence). The ends lost 4 bases at V and 5 bases at J; junction bases unmatched: 5. The CDR3 runs to 14 residues. CDR3 DNA sequence: TGTGCCAGCAGCCCGGACAGGGGGAGGTATGGCTACACCTTC. This translates into CASSPDRGRYGYTF. Looking up the rest from reference TRBV5-4 and TRBJ1-2 gives the full variable domain: ETGVTQSPTHLIKTRGQQVTLRCSSQSGHNTVSWYQQALGQGPQFIFQYYREEENGRGNFPPRFSGLQFPNYSSELNVNALELDDSALYLCASSPDRGRYGYTFGSGTRLTVV.

The V gene is TRBV3-1 (or the pseudogene TRBV3-2), the J gene TRBJ1-6; D not certain. Deletions cut 4 bases from V and 6 bases from J, with 7 bases between. CDR1 and CDR2 (germline): LGHDT, YNNKEL (reference sequence). This CDR3 comprises 13 residues. The CDR3 region is CASSPSVNSPLHF. CDR3 DNA sequence: TGTGCCAGCAGCCCCTCGGTTAATTCACCCCTCCACTTT.

Regarding this clone: The same CDR3 can be traced to other DNA sequences in this sample. V usage is TRBV7-2 and J usage is TRBJ1-1; the D gene is possibly TRBD1 (5 bases). V was cut by 1 base and J by 2 bases, with 14 bases left in between. CDR3 length equals 16 residues. The germline V gene encodes CDR1 SGHTA and CDR2 FQGNSA. Here the CDR3 DNA reads TGTGCCAGCAGCTTAGGACAGACTCTGGCTAACACTGAAGCTTTCTTT. It yields the protein CASSLGQTLANTEAFF.

The chain recombines TRBV19 with TRBJ2-2, with D perhaps matching TRBD1 (6 bases). Trimming stripped 6 bases from V and 3 bases from J, with 17 bases between. Looked up from germline, CDR1 is LNHDA and CDR2 is SQIVND (reference sequence). The CDR3 is 16 amino acids. CDR3 DNA sequence: TGTGCCAGTAGCGACGGACAGAATACCCACACCGGGGAGCTGTTTTTT. Translation: CASSDGQNTHTGELFF.

This clone was seen a handful of times. The chain carries TRBV5-1 and TRBJ1-1, with D unclear. With 4 bases removed from V and 1 base from J, the gap between germline ends came to 8 bases. The length of the CDR3 is 13 residues. The germline V gene encodes CDR1 SGHRS and CDR2 YFSETQ. This chain's CDR3 is CASSPPGNTEAFF. CDR3 DNA: TGCGCCAGCAGCCCCCCAGGGAACACTGAAGCTTTCTTT. Full variable domain (rest looked up from reference TRBV5-1 and TRBJ1-1): KAGVTQTPRYLIKTRGQQVTLSCSPISGHRSVSWYQQTPGQGLQFLFEYFSETQRNKGNFPGRFSGRQFSNSRSEMNVSTLELGDSALYLCASSPPGNTEAFFGQGTRLTVV.

The rearrangement links TRBV24-1 to TRBJ2-5; 10 nucleotides align to TRBD1. V shed 5 bases, J shed 5 bases, and the junction held 7 bases outside the gene matches. The CDR3 sequence is 15 residues long. Germline V lookup: CDR1 KGHDR, CDR2 SFDVKD. CDR3 sequence (DNA): TGTGCCACCAGTGGCGACAGGGGGCGCGGCGAGACCCAGTACTTC. Residues: CATSGDRGRGETQYF.

The chain joins TRBV5-4 to TRBJ2-3; 15 bases are a match to TRBD2. The CDR3 loop spans 19 amino acids. The junction had 9 bases not matched to a gene; V was cut back by 2 bases and J by 2 bases. Per germline, CDR1 SGHNT and CDR2 YYREEE (reference sequence). CDR3 protein: CASSFTGLAGGHSTDTQYF. DNA of the CDR3: TGTGCCAGCAGCTTTACGGGACTAGCGGGGGGCCATTCCACAGATACGCAGTATTTT.

CDR3 nucleotide sequence: TGTGCCAGCAGTGTGGGACAGAAGAACACTGAAGCTTTCTTT. It specifies CASSVGQKNTEAFF. The chain couples TRBV25-1 to TRBJ1-1; 7 bases are a match to TRBD1. CDR1 MGHDK and CDR2 SYGVNS come from the germline V gene. The CDR3 is 14 amino acids. V trimming: 4 bases; J trimming: 1 base; junction bases outside the gene matches: 3.

This clone was counted only a few times. J is TRBJ2-2 and V is TRBV10-3, with D possibly TRBD2 on 6 matching bases. This CDR3 is built from 16 residues. Germline CDR1 reads ENHRY; CDR2 reads SYGVKD. V was clipped by 3 bases and J by 1 base, with 12 bases between them. Written as DNA, the CDR3 is TGTGCCATCAGTGACAGTAGGGGACTGAACACCGGGGAGCTGTTTTTT. Amino acids: CAISDSRGLNTGELFF.

The J gene is TRBJ1-2, the V gene TRBV30, with 11 bases identical to TRBD1. Per germline, CDR1 GTSNPN and CDR2 SVGIG (reference sequence). V dropped 0 bases and J dropped 7; count of bases not matched to a gene: 4. The CDR3 totals 14 residues. CDR3 in DNA: TGTGCCTGGAGTGTTCGGACAGGGGGCTTTGGCTACACCTTC. Protein: CAWSVRTGGFGYTF.

The gene calls are TRBV7-9 and TRBJ1-5; D remains ambiguous. Trimming removed 0 bases from V and 4 bases from J, with 7 bases in between. The CDR3 totals 14 residues. Germline assignment: CDR1 SEHNR and CDR2 FQNEAQ (reference sequence). This CDR3 is CASSLARTNQPQHF. DNA for the CDR3: TGTGCCAGCAGCTTAGCTCGAACTAATCAGCCCCAGCATTTT.

This rearrangement joins TRBV4-2 to TRBJ2-1; TRBD2 matches 10 bases. The CDR3 loop spans 15 amino acids. Germline CDR1 reads LGHNA; CDR2 reads YNFKEQ. V trimming: 7 bases; J trimming: 5 bases; junction bases outside the gene matches: 8. The CDR3 nucleotides are TGTGCCAGCACTCCACTAGCGGGGACAAACAATGAGCAGTTCTTC. Amino acids: CASTPLAGTNNEQFF.

This chain connects TRBV28 to TRBJ2-5; unclear D gene. This CDR3 is 13 amino acids long. The germline gives CDR1 MDHEN, CDR2 SYDVKM. V shed 6 bases and J shed 2 bases, with 10 bases lying between them. The CDR3 loop is CASSLPVQETQYF. Here the CDR3 DNA reads TGTGCCAGCAGCCTCCCGGTTCAAGAGACCCAGTACTTC.

The chain joins TRBV21-1 to TRBJ2-7; the table's D call of TRBD1 was not tested on the DNA. TRBV21-1 is termed a pseudogene. This CDR3 region has 15 residues. CDR3 in amino acids: CASSQGQGGVYEQYV. In nucleotides, the CDR3 is TGTGCCAGCAGCCAAGGACAGGGGGGGGTCTACGAGCAGTACGTC.

This clone was found a few times. The V and J genes are TRBV1 and TRBJ1-6; TRBD1, as called in the table, went unchecked against the DNA. TRBV1 is designated a pseudogene. The CDR3 is 18 amino acids. The CDR3 reads CTSSQSSAARGMDSPLHF. The CDR3 coding sequence is TGCACCAGCAGCCAAAGTTCTGCCGCAAGGGGGATGGATTCACCCCTCCACTTT.